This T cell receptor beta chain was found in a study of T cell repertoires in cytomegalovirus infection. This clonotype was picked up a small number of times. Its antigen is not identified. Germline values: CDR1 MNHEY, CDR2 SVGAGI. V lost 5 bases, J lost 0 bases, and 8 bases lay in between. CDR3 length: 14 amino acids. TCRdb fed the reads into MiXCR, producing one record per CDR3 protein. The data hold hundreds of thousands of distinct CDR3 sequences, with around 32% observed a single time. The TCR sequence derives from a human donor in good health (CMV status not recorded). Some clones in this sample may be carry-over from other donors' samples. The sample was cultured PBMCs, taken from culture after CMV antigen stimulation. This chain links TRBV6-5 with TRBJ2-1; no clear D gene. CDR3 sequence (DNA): TGTGCCAGCAGTGGCGCCAGCTCCTACAATGAGCAGTTCTTC. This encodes CASSGASSYNEQFF.